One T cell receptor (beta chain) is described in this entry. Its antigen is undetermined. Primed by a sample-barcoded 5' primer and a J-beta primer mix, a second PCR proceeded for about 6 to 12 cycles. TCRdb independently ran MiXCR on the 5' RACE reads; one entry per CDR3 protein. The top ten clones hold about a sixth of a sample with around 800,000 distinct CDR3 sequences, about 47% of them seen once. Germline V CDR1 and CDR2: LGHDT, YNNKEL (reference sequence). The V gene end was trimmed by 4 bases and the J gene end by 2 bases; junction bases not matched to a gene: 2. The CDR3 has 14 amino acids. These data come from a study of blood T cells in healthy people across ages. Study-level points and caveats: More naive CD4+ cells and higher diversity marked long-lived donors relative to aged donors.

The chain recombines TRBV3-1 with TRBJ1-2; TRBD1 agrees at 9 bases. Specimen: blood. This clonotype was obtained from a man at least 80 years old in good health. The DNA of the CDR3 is TGTGCCAGCAGCCGTGGGACAGGGAACTATGGCTACACCTTC. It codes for CASSRGTGNYGYTF. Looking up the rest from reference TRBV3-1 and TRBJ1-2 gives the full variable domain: DTAVSQTPKYLVTQMGNDKSIKCEQNLGHDTMYWYKQDSKKFLKIMFSYNNKELIINETVPNRFSPKSPDKAHLNLHINSLELGDSAVYFCASSRGTGNYGYTFGSGTRLTVV.